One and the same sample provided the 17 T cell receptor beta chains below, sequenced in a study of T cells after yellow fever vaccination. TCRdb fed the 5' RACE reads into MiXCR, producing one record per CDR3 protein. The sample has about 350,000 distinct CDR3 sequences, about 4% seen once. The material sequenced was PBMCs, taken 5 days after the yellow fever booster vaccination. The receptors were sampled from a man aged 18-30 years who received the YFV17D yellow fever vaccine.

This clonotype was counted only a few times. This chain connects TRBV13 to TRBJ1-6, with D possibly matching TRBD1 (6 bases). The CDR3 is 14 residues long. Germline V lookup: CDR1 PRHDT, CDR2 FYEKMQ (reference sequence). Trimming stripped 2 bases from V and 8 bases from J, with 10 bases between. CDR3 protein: CASSLRTADSPLHF. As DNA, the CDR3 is TGTGCCAGCAGCTTACGGACAGCGGATTCACCCCTCCACTTT. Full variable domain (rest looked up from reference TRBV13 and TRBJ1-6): AAGVIQSPRHLIKEKRETATLKCYPIPRHDTVYWYQQGPGQDPQFLISFYEKMQSDKGSIPDRFSAQQFSDYHSELNMSSLELGDSALYFCASSLRTADSPLHFGNGTRLTVT.

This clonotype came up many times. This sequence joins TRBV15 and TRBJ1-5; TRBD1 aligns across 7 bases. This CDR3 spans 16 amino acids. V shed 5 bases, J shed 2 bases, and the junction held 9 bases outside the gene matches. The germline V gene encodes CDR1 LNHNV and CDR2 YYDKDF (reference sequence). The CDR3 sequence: CATSFNRGFGNQPQHF. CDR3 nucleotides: TGTGCCACCAGCTTTAACAGGGGATTTGGCAATCAGCCCCAGCATTTT.

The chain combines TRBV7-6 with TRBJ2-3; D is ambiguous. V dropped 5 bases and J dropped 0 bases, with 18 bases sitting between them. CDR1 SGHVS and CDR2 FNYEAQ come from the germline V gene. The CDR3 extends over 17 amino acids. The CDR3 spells CASSRGNLLSSTDTQYF. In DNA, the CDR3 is TGTGCCAGCAGCCGTGGTAATTTGCTCTCTAGCACAGATACGCAGTATTTT.

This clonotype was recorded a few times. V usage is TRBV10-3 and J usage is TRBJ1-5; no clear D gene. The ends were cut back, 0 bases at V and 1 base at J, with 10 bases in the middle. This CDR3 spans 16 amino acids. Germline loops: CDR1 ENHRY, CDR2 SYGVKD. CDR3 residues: CAISESGFPSNQPQHF. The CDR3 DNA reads TGTGCCATCAGTGAGTCAGGCTTCCCCAGCAATCAGCCCCAGCATTTT.

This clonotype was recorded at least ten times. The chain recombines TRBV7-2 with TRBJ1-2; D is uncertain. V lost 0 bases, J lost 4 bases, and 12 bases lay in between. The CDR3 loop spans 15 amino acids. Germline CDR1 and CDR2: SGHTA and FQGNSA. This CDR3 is CASSLAGNVGYGYTF. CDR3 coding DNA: TGTGCCAGCAGCTTAGCGGGGAACGTGGGCTATGGCTACACCTTC.

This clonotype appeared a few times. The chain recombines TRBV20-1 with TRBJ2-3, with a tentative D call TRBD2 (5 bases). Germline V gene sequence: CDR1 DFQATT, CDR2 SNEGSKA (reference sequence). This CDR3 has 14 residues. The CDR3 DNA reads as TGCAGCGTCGCGACGGGGTCCCCCACAGATACGCAGTATTTT. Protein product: CSVATGSPTDTQYF.

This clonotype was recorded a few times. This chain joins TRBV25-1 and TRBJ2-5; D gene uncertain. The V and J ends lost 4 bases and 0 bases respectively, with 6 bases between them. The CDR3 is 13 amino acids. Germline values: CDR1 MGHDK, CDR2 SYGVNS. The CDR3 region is CASSVVYQETQYF. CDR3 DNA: TGTGCCAGCAGTGTTGTGTACCAAGAGACCCAGTACTTC.

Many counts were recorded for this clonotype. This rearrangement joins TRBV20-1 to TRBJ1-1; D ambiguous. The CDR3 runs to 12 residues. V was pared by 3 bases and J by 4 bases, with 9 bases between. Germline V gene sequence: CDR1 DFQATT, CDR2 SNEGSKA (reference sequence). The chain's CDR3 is CSASPVGTEAFF. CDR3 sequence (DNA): TGCAGTGCTAGCCCCGTTGGCACTGAAGCTTTCTTT.

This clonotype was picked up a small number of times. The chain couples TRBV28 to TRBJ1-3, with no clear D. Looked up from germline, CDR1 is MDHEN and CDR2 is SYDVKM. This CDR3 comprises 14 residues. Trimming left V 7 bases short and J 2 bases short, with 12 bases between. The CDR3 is CASISVSAGNTIYF. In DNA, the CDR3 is TGTGCCAGCATCTCCGTGAGCGCTGGAAACACCATATATTTT.

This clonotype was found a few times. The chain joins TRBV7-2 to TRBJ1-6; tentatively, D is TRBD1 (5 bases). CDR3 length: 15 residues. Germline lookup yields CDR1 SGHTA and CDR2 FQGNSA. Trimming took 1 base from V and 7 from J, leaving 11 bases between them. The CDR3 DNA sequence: TGTGCCAGCAGCTTAGAGGGGCAGATAAATTCACCCCTCCACTTT. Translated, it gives CASSLEGQINSPLHF.

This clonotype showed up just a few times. The DNA of the CDR3 is TGTGCCAGCGGGAAACTAGCGGGGGTTAGCACAGATACGCAGTATTTT. Protein product: CASGKLAGVSTDTQYF. The chain is built from TRBV11-2 and TRBJ2-3; 11 nucleotides line up with TRBD2. Germline V gives CDR1 SGHAT, CDR2 FQNNGV. V lost 8 bases to trimming and J lost 0 bases; unmatched junction nucleotides: 7. The CDR3 runs to 16 residues.

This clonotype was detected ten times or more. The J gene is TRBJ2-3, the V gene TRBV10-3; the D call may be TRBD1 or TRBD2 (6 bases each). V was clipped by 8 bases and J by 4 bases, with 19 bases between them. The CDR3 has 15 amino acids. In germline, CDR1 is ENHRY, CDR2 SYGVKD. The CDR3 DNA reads TGTGCCATCGGAGGGGGTGGATCGGTCGCAGATACGCAGTATTTT. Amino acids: CAIGGGGSVADTQYF.

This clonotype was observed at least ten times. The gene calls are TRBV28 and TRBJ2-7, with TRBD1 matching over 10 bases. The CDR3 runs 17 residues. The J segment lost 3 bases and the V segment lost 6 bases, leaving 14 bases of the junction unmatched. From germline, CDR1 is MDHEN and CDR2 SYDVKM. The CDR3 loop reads CASRPVIRQGAYYEQYV. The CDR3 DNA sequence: TGTGCCAGCAGGCCAGTTATCCGACAGGGGGCATACTACGAGCAGTACGTC.

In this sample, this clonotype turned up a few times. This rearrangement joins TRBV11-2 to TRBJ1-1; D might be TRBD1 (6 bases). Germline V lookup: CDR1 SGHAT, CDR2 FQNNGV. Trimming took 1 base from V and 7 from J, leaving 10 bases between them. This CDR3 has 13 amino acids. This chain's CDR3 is CASSLGGASEAFF. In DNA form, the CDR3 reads TGTGCCAGCAGCTTAGGGGGGGCGAGTGAAGCTTTCTTT.

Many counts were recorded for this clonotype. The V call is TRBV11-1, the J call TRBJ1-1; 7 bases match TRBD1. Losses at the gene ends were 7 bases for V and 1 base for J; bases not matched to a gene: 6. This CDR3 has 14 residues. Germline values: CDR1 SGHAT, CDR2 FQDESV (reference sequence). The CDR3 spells CASMDRWRNTEAFF. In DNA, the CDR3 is TGTGCCAGCATGGACAGGTGGAGGAACACTGAAGCTTTCTTT.

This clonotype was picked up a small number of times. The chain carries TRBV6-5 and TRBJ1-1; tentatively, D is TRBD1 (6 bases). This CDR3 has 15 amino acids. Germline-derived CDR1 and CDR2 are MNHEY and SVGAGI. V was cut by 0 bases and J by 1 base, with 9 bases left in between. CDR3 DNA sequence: TGTGCCAGCAGTTACTCAACAGGGAGGAACACTGAAGCTTTCTTT. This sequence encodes CASSYSTGRNTEAFF.

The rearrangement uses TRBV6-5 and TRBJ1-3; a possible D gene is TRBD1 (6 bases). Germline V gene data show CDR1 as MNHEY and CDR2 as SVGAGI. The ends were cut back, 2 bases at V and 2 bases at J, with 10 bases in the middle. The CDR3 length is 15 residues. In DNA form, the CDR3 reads TGTGCCAGCAGTTACCAGAAGGGGGCTGGAAACACCATATATTTT. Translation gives CASSYQKGAGNTIYF.